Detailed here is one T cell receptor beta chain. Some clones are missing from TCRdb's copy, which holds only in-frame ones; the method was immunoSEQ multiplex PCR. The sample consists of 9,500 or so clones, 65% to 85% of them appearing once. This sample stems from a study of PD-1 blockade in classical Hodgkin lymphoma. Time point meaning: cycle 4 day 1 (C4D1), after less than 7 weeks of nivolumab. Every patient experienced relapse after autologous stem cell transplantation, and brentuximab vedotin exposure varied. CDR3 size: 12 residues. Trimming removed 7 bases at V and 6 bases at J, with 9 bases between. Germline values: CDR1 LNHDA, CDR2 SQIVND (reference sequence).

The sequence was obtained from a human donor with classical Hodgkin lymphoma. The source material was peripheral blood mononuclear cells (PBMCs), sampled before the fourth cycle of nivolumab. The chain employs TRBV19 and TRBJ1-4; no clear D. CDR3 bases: TGTGCCAGTAACAGATACCATGAAAAACTGTTTTTT. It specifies CASNRYHEKLFF. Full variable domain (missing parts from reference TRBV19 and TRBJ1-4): DGGITQSPKYLFRKEGQNVTLSCEQNLNHDAMYWYRQDPGQGLRLIYYSQIVNDFQKGDIAEGYSVSREKKESFPLTVTSAQKNPTAFYLCASNRYHEKLFFGSGTQLSVL.